This T cell receptor (beta chain) was observed in a study of T cell responses to AZD1222 COVID-19 vaccine. Whole-study results and caveats: Just six AZD1222 recipients were seropositive at baseline.

The data were produced by immunoSEQ multiplex PCR, yet TCRdb's version contains in-frame clones alone and is incomplete. The table has some 110,000 clones, about 88% seen once; the top ten hold approximately 7.5%. The CDR3 sequence is 15 residues long. Germline V gives CDR1 MDHEN, CDR2 SYDVKM. Between the trimmed V and J ends, which lost 5 bases and 2 bases, there was a span of 16 bases. With regard to this clone: What it binds is not known.

The starting material was peripheral blood, obtained on day 0 of AZD1222 vaccination. The chain has TRBV28 and TRBJ2-7; D not certain. The origin of this receptor is an adult in good health. The CDR3 sequence: CASSATIPIAYEQYF. The CDR3 nucleotides are TGTGCCAGCAGTGCCACGATCCCCATAGCCTACGAGCAGTACTTC.